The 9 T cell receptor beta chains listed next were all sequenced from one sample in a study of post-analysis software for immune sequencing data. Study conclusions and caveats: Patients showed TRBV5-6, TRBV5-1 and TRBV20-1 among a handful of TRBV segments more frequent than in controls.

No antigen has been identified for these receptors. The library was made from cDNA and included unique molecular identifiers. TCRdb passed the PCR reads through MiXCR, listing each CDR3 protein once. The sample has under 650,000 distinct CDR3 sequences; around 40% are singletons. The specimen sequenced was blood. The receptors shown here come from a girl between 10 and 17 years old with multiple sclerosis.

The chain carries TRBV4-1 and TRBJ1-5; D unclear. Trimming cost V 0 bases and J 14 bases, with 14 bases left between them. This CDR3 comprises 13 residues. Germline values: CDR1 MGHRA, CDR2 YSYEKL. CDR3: CASSQDSRTRKHF. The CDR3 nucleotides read TGCGCCAGCAGCCAAGATAGCAGGACCCGTAAGCATTTT.

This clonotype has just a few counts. The chain's CDR3 is CASSIDSYEQYF. The CDR3 bases are TGTGCCAGCAGTATCGACAGCTACGAGCAGTACTTC. The V call is TRBV12-3 or TRBV12-4, the J call TRBJ2-7, with D perhaps matching TRBD1 (5 bases). This CDR3 has 12 amino acids. Trimming pared 5 bases from V and 3 bases from J, leaving 8 bases between.

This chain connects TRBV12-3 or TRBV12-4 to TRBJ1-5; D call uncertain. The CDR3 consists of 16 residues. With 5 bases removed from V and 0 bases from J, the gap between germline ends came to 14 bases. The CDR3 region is CASSLSSVYSNQPQHF. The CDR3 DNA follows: TGTGCCAGCAGTCTATCATCGGTTTATAGCAATCAGCCCCAGCATTTT.

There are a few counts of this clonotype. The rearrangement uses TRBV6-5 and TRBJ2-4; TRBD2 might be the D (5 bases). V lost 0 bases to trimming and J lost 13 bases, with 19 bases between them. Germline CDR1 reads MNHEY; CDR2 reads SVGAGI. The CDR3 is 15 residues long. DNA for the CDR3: TGTGCCAGCAGTTACTCGAGGTACCCCCTTTGGGAGCAGTACTTC. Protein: CASSYSRYPLWEQYF.

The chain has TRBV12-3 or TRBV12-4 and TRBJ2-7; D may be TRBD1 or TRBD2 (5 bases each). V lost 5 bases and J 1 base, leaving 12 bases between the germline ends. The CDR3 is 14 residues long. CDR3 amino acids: CASSRTGASYEQYF. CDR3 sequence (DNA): TGTGCCAGCAGTCGAACCGGGGCATCCTACGAGCAGTACTTC.

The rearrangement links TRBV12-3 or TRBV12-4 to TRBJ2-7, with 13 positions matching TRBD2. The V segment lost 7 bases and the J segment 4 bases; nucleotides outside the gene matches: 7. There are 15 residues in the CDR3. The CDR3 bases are TGTGCCAGCACCACGGGACTAGCGGGAAGATACGAGCAGTACTTC. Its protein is CASTTGLAGRYEQYF.

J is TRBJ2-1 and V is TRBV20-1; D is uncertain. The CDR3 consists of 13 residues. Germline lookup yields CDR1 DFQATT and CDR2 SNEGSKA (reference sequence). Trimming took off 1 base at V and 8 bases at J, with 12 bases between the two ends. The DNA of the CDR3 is TGCAGTGCTAGAGCTTTGGGTCGAGATGAGCAGTTCTTC. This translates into CSARALGRDEQFF.

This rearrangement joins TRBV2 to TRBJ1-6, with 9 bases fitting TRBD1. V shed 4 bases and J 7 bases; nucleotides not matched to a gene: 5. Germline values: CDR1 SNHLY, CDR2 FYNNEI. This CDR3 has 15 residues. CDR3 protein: CASSVIGTGNSPLHF. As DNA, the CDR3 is TGTGCCAGCAGTGTTATCGGGACAGGGAATTCACCCCTCCACTTT.

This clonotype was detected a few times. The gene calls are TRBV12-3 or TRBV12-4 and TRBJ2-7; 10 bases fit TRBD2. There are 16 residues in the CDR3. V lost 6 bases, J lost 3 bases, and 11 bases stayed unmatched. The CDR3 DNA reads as TGTGCCAGCAGCACACCACTAGCGGGATGGAGCTACGAGCAGTACTTC. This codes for CASSTPLAGWSYEQYF.